This T cell receptor (beta chain) was profiled in a study of T cell responses to AZD1222 COVID-19 vaccine. Study-level points and caveats: Vaccination with two AZD1222 doses was followed by a rise in Spike-specific TCR breadth and depth.

Profiled with immunoSEQ multiplex PCR; TCRdb holds only in-frame clones, not every one. This table has 85,000 to 90,000 clones, approximately 91% appearing once. With regard to this clone: Antigen: not known.

The germline V gene has CDR1 LGHDT and CDR2 YNNKEL (reference sequence). Trimming stripped 4 bases from V and 4 bases from J, with 14 bases between. CDR3 length equals 14 residues. This receptor was taken from an adult in good health. This specimen consisted of peripheral blood, obtained on day 0 of AZD1222 vaccination. The rearrangement links TRBV3-1 (or the pseudogene TRBV3-2) to TRBJ2-7; tentatively, D is TRBD1 or TRBD2 (5 bases each). The CDR3 coding sequence is TGTGCCAGCAGCCCCTTGGGGGAGAGTTACGAGCAGTACTTC. It is translated as CASSPLGESYEQYF.